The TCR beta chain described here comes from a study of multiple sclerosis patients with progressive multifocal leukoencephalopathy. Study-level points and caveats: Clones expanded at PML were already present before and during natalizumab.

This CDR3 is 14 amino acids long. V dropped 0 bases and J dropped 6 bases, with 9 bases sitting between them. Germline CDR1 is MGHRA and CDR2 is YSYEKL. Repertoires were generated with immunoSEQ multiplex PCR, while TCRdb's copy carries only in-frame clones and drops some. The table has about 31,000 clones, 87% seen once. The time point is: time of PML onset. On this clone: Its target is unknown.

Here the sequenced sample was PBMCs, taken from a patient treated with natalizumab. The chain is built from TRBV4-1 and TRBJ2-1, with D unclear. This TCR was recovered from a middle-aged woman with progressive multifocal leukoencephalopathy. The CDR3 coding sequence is TGCGCCAGCAGCCAAGATATGGCAAGCAATGAGCAGTTCTTC. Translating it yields CASSQDMASNEQFF.